The 20 T cell receptor beta chains reported below all come from one sample, sequenced in a study of a mutant IDH1 vaccine in newly diagnosed glioma. TCRdb's table, derived via immunoSEQ multiplex PCR, lists solely in-frame clones and lacks some. Here the sample spans fewer than 35,000 clones, approximately 50% being singletons. Their target antigens are unknown. The time point: week 5, during vaccination. One vaccine dose held 300 ug of mutant IDH1 20-mer peptide and came with topical imiquimod. Sequencing used PBMCs, obtained from a glioma patient whose treatment included an IDH1 peptide vaccine. The source of these receptors is a woman younger than 35 with glioma.

V usage is TRBV20-1 and J usage is TRBJ2-1; D possibly uses TRBD1 or TRBD2 (5 bases each). V was shortened by 6 bases and J by 15 bases, with 15 bases between the two germline ends. The CDR3 has 10 amino acids. From germline, CDR1 is DFQATT and CDR2 SNEGSKA (reference sequence). The CDR3 coding sequence is TGCAGTGCCGAGAAGGGGACCCCGTTCTTC. Translating gives CSAEKGTPFF.

In this sample, this clone turned up a few times. The chain recombines TRBV6-5 with TRBJ1-1; D call uncertain. Trimming removed 3 bases at V and 8 bases at J, with 10 bases between. CDR3 length: 12 amino acids. Germline values: CDR1 MNHEY, CDR2 SVGAGI. CDR3 sequence: CASSYSGREAFF. CDR3 coding DNA: TGTGCCAGCAGTTATTCAGGCAGGGAAGCTTTCTTT.

DNA of the CDR3: TGTGCCAGTAGCCCCCTGGACTACGGAAACACCATATATTTT. Protein sequence: CASSPLDYGNTIYF. The V and J genes are TRBV19 and TRBJ1-3; D gene uncertain. From germline, CDR1 is LNHDA and CDR2 SQIVND (reference sequence). V was clipped by 6 bases and J by 4 bases, with 13 bases between them. The CDR3 extends over 14 amino acids.

The chain's CDR3 is CASSLEGDYAYGYTF. The CDR3 nucleotides read TGCGCCAGCAGCTTGGAAGGGGATTACGCCTATGGCTACACCTTC. This chain connects TRBV5-1 to TRBJ1-2, with D perhaps matching TRBD1 (5 bases). V dropped 0 bases and J dropped 4 bases, with 13 bases sitting between them. This CDR3 spans 15 amino acids. From germline, CDR1 is SGHRS and CDR2 YFSETQ.

V is TRBV19 and J is TRBJ2-1, with TRBD1 matching 9 bases. In germline, CDR1 is LNHDA, CDR2 SQIVND (reference sequence). The CDR3 spans 18 residues. V lost 10 bases and J lost 7; bases outside the gene matches: 23. CDR3 DNA: TGTGCCACCCCCGGGACAGGGATCTCAATGGTCCCAAAAAATGAGCAGTTCTTC. Translated, it gives CATPGTGISMVPKNEQFF.

This clone appeared a few times. The rearrangement links TRBV5-6 to TRBJ1-1, with no clear D. Trimming shortened V by 1 base and J by 8 bases, and 9 bases separated the two germline ends. Per germline, CDR1 SGHDT and CDR2 YYEEEE. The CDR3 is made up of 12 amino acids. For the CDR3, the DNA is TGTGCCAGCAGCTTGTTTCCCCGCGAAGCTTTCTTT. It is translated as CASSLFPREAFF.

The table lists this clone with a few counts. This chain joins TRBV29-1 and TRBJ2-5; possibly TRBD2 for D (6 bases). Per the germline V gene, CDR1 is SQVTM and CDR2 is ANQGSEA. V lost 3 bases and J 5 bases, leaving 13 bases between the germline ends. The CDR3 length is 13 residues. The CDR3 nucleotides read TGCAGCGTTGATAAGGGAGGAAGGGAGACCCAGTACTTC. Amino acids: CSVDKGGRETQYF.

The rearrangement links TRBV29-1 to TRBJ1-2; 7 nucleotides agree with TRBD1. The V segment lost 7 bases and the J segment 1 base; nucleotides outside the gene matches: 6. Germline-derived CDR1 and CDR2 are SQVTM and ANQGSEA. CDR3 length: 13 amino acids. The CDR3, as DNA: TGCAGCGGTGGGGACAGCCTTAACTATGGCTACACCTTC. Its protein product is CSGGDSLNYGYTF.

The chain employs TRBV6-5 and TRBJ1-6; 7 bases agree with TRBD1. The CDR3 extends over 14 amino acids. Germline V CDR1 and CDR2: MNHEY, SVGAGI. J was trimmed by 7 bases and V by 3 bases; bases with no gene match: 3. The DNA of the CDR3 is TGTGCCAGCAGTTATGACAGGGTCAATTCACCCCTCCACTTT. Its translation: CASSYDRVNSPLHF.

This clone was recorded only once. The chain recombines TRBV7-2 with TRBJ1-5; the match to TRBD1 covers 8 bases. After removal of 4 bases from V and 4 bases from J, the junction contained 15 bases not matched to a gene. In germline, CDR1 is SGHTA, CDR2 FQGNSA. CDR3 size: 18 residues. In DNA form, the CDR3 reads TGTGCCAGCAGCTCCGACAGGGGTAAATCCTTTCCGAATCAGCCCCAGCATTTT. Amino acid sequence: CASSSDRGKSFPNQPQHF.

The genes are TRBV7-8 and TRBJ2-7; D gene unclear. CDR1 SGHVS and CDR2 FQNEAQ come from the germline V gene. The CDR3 is 14 residues long. V gave up 0 bases and J gave up 7 bases, with 13 bases separating them. The CDR3: CASSLASSPREQYF. CDR3 sequence (DNA): TGTGCCAGCAGCTTAGCGAGTAGCCCGAGGGAGCAGTACTTC.

This chain links TRBV6-6 with TRBJ2-1; tentatively, D is TRBD1 (6 bases). This CDR3 has 16 amino acids. The V gene's germline CDR1 is MNHNY and CDR2 SVGAGI (reference sequence). V was shortened by 5 bases and J by 0 bases, with 14 bases between the two germline ends. The CDR3 protein is CASSPRDTTSYNEQFF. Written as DNA, the CDR3 is TGTGCCAGCAGTCCCCGGGACACCACCTCCTACAATGAGCAGTTCTTC.

This chain uses TRBV5-8 with TRBJ2-5; D is perhaps TRBD1 (6 bases). CDR1 is SGHTS, CDR2 YDEGEE, per germline. Trimming took 2 bases from V and 0 from J, leaving 14 bases between them. The CDR3 totals 16 residues. This CDR3 reads CASSFSWGHNQETQYF. In nucleotides, the CDR3 is TGTGCCAGCAGCTTCTCCTGGGGACACAACCAAGAGACCCAGTACTTC.

This rearrangement joins TRBV10-3 to TRBJ2-1, with 7 bases fitting TRBD1. The V segment lost 3 bases and the J segment 7 bases; nucleotides outside the gene matches: 12. The CDR3 runs to 16 residues. Germline CDR1 and CDR2: ENHRY and SYGVKD. CDR3 protein: CAISESGQFQVNEQFF. For the CDR3, the DNA is TGTGCCATCAGTGAATCGGGACAGTTCCAGGTGAATGAGCAGTTCTTC.

The DNA for the CDR3 is TGTGCCAGCAGCCGACGGGAGGCCTCCTACGAGCAGTACTTC. This encodes CASSRREASYEQYF. This chain links TRBV7-6 with TRBJ2-7, with 7 bases fitting TRBD2. Trimming at V came to 5 bases and at J to 0 bases, leaving 4 bases not matched to a gene. The CDR3 contains 14 residues. Germline lookup yields CDR1 SGHVS and CDR2 FNYEAQ.

This clone was detected only a few times. The chain carries TRBV28 and TRBJ1-1; D call uncertain. The CDR3 runs 13 residues. In germline, CDR1 is MDHEN, CDR2 SYDVKM. V was cut by 6 bases and J by 1 base, with 9 bases left in between. CDR3 sequence: CASRTPQNTEAFF. Here the CDR3 DNA reads TGTGCCAGCAGGACCCCCCAGAACACTGAAGCTTTCTTT.

This chain links TRBV5-1 with TRBJ2-7, with D unclear. Germline V gene lookup returns CDR1 SGHRS and CDR2 YFSETQ. Trimming stripped 10 bases from V and 2 bases from J, with 10 bases between. There are 11 residues in the CDR3. The CDR3 DNA is TGCGCCTCCGCGAGCACCTACGAGCAGTACTTC. This sequence encodes CASASTYEQYF.

This clone was observed a handful of times. This chain links TRBV11-1 with TRBJ1-1, with TRBD1 matching over 7 bases. Germline V gene sequence: CDR1 SGHAT, CDR2 FQDESV (reference sequence). Trimming cost V 4 bases and J 1 base; bases outside gene matches: 6. This CDR3 region has 15 residues. CDR3 DNA sequence: TGTGCCAGCAGCTCTCGGGACAGTGCGAACACTGAAGCTTTCTTT. Its translation is CASSSRDSANTEAFF.

The chain couples TRBV19 to TRBJ1-4; D gene unclear. V lost 7 bases and J lost 0, with 9 bases in between. Per the germline V gene, CDR1 is LNHDA and CDR2 is SQIVND (reference sequence). The CDR3 totals 14 residues. CDR3 residues: CASTSLATNEKLFF. In DNA, the CDR3 is TGTGCCAGTACCTCCCTTGCAACTAATGAAAAACTGTTTTTT.

This clone was seen a handful of times. The chain joins TRBV2 to TRBJ2-2; 10 nucleotides agree with TRBD1. The V gene's germline CDR1 is SNHLY and CDR2 FYNNEI. V was clipped by 4 bases and J by 6 bases; unmatched bases: 5. This CDR3 spans 15 amino acids. In DNA, the CDR3 is TGTGCCAGCAGTGCGACAGGGGGCATGGCCGGGGAGCTGTTTTTT. Amino acids: CASSATGGMAGELFF.